The TCR beta chain under discussion was sequenced for a study of Ad26.COV2.S vaccination and SARS-CoV-2 variants. With respect to this clone: As yet, its antigen is unknown.

The CDR3 covers 14 residues. V lost 7 bases, J lost 4 bases, and 16 bases lay in between. Germline CDR1 is MDHEN and CDR2 is SYDVKM. Whole-study findings and limits: It is possible that the TCR breadth and depth analyses underestimated the total T cell responses. In vaccinated individuals, spike-specific CD8+ and CD4+ T cell responses reportedly displayed substantial breadth. Spike-specific TCR breadth was greater in vaccine than placebo recipients.

The treatment here: 15 to 20 received Ad26.COV2.S at low or high dose, single or two shots; about 5 received placebo; per-sample allocation not given. Sample collection was performed on day 63 after the first vaccine or placebo injection. An Ad26 vector was used to express Wuhan-strain SARS-CoV-2 spike as the vaccine. Using immunoSEQ multiplex PCR, the repertoire was profiled, and TCRdb retains in-frame clones only, with some absent. Of about 350,000 clones listed, more than 85% are singletons. V is TRBV28 and J is TRBJ1-1; no definite D call. The sequence came from a person aged 18-60 years who received the Ad26.COV2.S COVID-19 vaccine or a placebo. The starting material was peripheral blood, obtained in a trial of Ad26.COV2.S vaccine versus placebo. CDR3: CASKSMTVGTEAFF. CDR3 sequence (DNA): TGTGCCAGCAAATCAATGACCGTGGGCACTGAAGCTTTCTTT.